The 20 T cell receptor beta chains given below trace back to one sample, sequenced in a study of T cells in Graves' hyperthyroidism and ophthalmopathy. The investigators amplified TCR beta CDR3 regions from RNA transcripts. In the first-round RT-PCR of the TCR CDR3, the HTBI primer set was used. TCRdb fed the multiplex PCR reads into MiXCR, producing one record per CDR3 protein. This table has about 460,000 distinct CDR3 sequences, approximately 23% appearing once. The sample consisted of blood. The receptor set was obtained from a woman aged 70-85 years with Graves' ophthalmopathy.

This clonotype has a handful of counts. Here the CDR3 DNA reads TGTGCCAGCAGCTTATACGGTGGGACCACTGAAGCTTTCTTT. It is translated as CASSLYGGTTEAFF. This chain links TRBV7-3 with TRBJ1-1, with D perhaps TRBD1 (5 bases). Germline-derived CDR1 and CDR2 are SGHTA and FQGTGA. CDR3 length equals 14 residues. Between the trimmed V and J ends, which lost 2 bases and 4 bases, there was a span of 11 bases. Complete variable domain (other parts from reference TRBV7-3 and TRBJ1-1): GAGVSQTPSNKVTEKGKYVELRCDPISGHTALYWYRQSLGQGPEFLIYFQGTGAADDSGLPNDRFFAVRPEGSVSTLKIQRTERGDSAVYLCASSLYGGTTEAFFGQGTRLTVV.

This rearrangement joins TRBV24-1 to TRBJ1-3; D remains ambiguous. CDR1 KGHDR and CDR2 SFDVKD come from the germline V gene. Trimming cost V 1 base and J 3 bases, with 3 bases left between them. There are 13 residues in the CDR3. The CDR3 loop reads CATSDFRGNTIYF. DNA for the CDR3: TGTGCCACCAGTGATTTCCGTGGAAACACCATATATTTT.

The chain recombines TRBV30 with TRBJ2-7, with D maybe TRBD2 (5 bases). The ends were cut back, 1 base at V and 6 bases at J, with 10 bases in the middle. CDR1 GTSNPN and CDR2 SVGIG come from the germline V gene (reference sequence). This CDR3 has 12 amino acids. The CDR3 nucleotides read TGTGCCTGGAGTGCAGAGGGAACCGAGCAGTACTTC. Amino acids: CAWSAEGTEQYF.

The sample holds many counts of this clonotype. CDR3 bases: TGCAGTGCTTTGCGGGCGGCGAGCTCCTACAATGAGCAGTTCTTC. Protein: CSALRAASSYNEQFF. The chain is built from TRBV20-1 and TRBJ2-1; D is perhaps TRBD2 (5 bases). V was trimmed by 5 bases and J by 0 bases, leaving 14 bases between them. The CDR3 has 15 residues. Per germline, CDR1 DFQATT and CDR2 SNEGSKA (reference sequence).

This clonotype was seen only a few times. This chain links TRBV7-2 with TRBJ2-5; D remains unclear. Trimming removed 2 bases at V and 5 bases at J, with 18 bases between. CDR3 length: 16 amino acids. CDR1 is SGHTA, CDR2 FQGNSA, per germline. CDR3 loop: CASSLFRIPASETQYF. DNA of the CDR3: TGTGCCAGCAGCTTATTCAGAATCCCCGCCTCCGAGACCCAGTACTTC.

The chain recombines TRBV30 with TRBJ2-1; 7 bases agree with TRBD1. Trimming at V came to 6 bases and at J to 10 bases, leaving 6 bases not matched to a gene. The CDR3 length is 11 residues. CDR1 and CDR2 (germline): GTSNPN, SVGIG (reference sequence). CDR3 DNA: TGTGCCTGTAACAGGGGAAGGGAGCAGTTCTTC. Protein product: CACNRGREQFF. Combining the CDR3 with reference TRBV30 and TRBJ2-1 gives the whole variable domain SQTIHQWPATLVQPVGSPLSLECTVEGTSNPNLYWYRQAAGRGLQLLFYSVGIGQISSEVPQNLSASRPQDRQFILSSKKLLLSDSGFYLCACNRGREQFFGPGTRLTVL.

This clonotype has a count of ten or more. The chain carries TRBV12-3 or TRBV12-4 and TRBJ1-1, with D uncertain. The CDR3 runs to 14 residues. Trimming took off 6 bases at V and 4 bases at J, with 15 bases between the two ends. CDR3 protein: CASREGSHFTEAFF. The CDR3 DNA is TGTGCCAGCAGGGAGGGCAGTCACTTCACTGAAGCTTTCTTT.

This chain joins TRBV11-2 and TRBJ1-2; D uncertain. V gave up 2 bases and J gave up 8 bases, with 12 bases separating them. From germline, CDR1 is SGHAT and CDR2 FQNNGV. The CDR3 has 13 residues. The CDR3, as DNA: TGTGCCAGCAGCTTAACAGTGCTAGGAGGCTACACCTTC. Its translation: CASSLTVLGGYTF.

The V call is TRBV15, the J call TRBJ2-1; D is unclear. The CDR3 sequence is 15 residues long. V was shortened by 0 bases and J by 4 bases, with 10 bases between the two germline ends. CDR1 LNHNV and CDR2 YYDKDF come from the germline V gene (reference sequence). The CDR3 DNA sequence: TGTGCCACCAGCAGAGATACCCAGTCTTACAATGAGCAGTTCTTC. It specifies CATSRDTQSYNEQFF.

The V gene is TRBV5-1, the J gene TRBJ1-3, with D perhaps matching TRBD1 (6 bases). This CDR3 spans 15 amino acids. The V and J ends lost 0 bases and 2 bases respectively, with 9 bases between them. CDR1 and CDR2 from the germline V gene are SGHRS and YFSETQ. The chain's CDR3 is CASSLVQGTGNTIYF. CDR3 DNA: TGCGCCAGCAGCTTGGTGCAGGGGACTGGAAACACCATATATTTT.

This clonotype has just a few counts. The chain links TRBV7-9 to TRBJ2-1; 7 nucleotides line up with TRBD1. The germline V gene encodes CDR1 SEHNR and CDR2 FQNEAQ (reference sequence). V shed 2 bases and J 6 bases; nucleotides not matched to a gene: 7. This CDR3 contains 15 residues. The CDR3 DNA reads TGTGCCAGCAGCTTATTAGAGGACAGGAGCAATGAGCAGTTCTTC. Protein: CASSLLEDRSNEQFF.

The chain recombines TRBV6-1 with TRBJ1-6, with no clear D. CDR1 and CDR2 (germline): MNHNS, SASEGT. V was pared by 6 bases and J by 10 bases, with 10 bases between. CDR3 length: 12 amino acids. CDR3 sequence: CASRLTDSPLHF. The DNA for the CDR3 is TGTGCCAGCAGACTCACGGACTCACCCCTCCACTTT.

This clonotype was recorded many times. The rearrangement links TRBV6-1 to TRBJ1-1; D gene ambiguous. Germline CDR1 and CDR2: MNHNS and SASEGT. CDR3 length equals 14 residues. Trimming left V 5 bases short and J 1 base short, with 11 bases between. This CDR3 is CASSLLGRNTEAFF. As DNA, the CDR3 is TGTGCCAGCAGTCTCCTGGGCAGGAACACTGAAGCTTTCTTT.

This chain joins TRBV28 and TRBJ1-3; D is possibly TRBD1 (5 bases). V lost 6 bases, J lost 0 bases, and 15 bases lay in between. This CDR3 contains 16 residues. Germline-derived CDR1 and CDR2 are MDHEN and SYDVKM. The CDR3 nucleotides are TGTGCCAGCAGCCCTTTGGGGGTAATCTCTGGAAACACCATATATTTT. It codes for CASSPLGVISGNTIYF.

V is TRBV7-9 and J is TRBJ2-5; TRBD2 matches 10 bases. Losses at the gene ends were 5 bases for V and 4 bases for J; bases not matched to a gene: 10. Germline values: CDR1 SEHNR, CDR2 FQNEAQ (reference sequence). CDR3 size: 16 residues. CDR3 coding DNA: TGTGCCAGCAGCCAAAGAGCGGGAGGGCCCCCAGAGACCCAGTACTTC. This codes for CASSQRAGGPPETQYF.

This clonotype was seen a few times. CDR3 in DNA: TGCGCCAGCAGCCCGCGGGACAGTCTTTACAATGAGCAGTTCTTC. Translated: CASSPRDSLYNEQFF. This rearrangement joins TRBV5-1 to TRBJ2-1; perhaps TRBD1 as D (7 bases). This CDR3 has 15 amino acids. V was shortened by 4 bases and J by 4 bases, with 15 bases between the two germline ends. Germline V gene sequence: CDR1 SGHRS, CDR2 YFSETQ.

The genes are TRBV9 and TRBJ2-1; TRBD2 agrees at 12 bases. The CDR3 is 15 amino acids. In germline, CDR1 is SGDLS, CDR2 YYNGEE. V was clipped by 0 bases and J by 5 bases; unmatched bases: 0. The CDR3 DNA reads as TGTGCCAGCAGCGTAGGACTAGCGGGGGACAATGAGCAGTTCTTC. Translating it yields CASSVGLAGDNEQFF.

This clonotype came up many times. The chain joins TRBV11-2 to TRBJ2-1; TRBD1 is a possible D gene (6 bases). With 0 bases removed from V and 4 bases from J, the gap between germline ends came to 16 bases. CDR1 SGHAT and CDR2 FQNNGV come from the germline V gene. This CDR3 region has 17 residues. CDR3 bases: TGTGCCAGCAGCTTAGATACCGGGACAACGTGGTACAATGAGCAGTTCTTC. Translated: CASSLDTGTTWYNEQFF.

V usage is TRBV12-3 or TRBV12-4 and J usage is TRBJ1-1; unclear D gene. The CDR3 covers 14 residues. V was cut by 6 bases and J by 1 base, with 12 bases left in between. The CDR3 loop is CASSPEETNTEAFF. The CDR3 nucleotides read TGTGCCAGCAGCCCCGAGGAGACGAACACTGAAGCTTTCTTT.

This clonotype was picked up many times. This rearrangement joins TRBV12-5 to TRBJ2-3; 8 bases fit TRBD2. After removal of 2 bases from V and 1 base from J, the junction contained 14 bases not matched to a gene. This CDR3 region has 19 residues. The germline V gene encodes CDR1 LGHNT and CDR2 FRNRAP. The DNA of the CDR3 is TGTGCTAGTGGTTTGTTAGACGGCGGGGCGGGAGGACGCACAGATACGCAGTATTTT. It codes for CASGLLDGGAGGRTDTQYF.